This T cell receptor delta chain was recorded in a study of gamma-delta chains in newborns, infants, children. Turning to the study itself: Polyclonal expansion of innate γδ T cells after birth follows microbial exposure.

TCRdb reprocessed the reads using CATT. The profile shows approximately 11,000 delta-chain clones, approximately 9% of them singletons. This clone was observed a few times. This CDR3 is built from 16 residues. The germline CDR1 and CDR2 sequences are GEAIGNYY and EKD. J was trimmed by 3 bases and V by 2 bases; bases with no gene match: 6. This sequence joins TRDV2 and TRDJ1; 12 bases are shared with TRDD3. The receptor comes from a child who was a newborn, infant or young child, either healthy, febrile or measles-vaccinated (not recorded which). Source material: blood. The CDR3 nucleotides are TGTGCCTGTGACAGTCTGGGGGATACGCAACCCGATAAACTCATCTTT. It codes for CACDSLGDTQPDKLIF.